The rows below give T cell receptor beta chains drawn from one sample of a study of blood T cell repertoires in COVID-19. Produced via immunoSEQ multiplex PCR; TCRdb's table is partial and in-frame only. The sample yields roughly 150,000 clones, over 80% seen once. The specimen was PBMCs or T cells enriched from blood (not recorded which). The receptor source for this set is a man between 65 and 85 years old who had been exposed to COVID-19. Each CDR3 is given without its conserved first and last residue. Fields, in order: J gene, V gene, clone size, CDR3 protein. For some rows the clone size is stated as once, few or many, or as a class when expanded; others skip it.

J gene: TRBJ2-7
V gene: TRBV14
clone size: .
CDR3 protein: ASSLSMAGAHEQY

J gene: TRBJ1-6
V gene: TRBV9
clone size: .
CDR3 protein: ASSVQTGGGSPLH

J gene: TRBJ1-4
V gene: TRBV10-3
clone size: .
CDR3 protein: AISEGGSNEKLF

J gene: TRBJ2-3
V gene: TRBV27
clone size: .
CDR3 protein: ASSDYGSTDTQY

J gene: TRBJ2-7
V gene: TRBV28
clone size: .
CDR3 protein: ASKGEEASSYEQY

J gene: TRBJ1-5
V gene: TRBV28
clone size: .
CDR3 protein: ASREPGQGSQPQH

J gene: TRBJ2-7
V gene: TRBV11-2
clone size: .
CDR3 protein: AAGDRPSYEQY

J gene: TRBJ2-3
V gene: TRBV29-1
clone size: .
CDR3 protein: SAGLAELTDTQY

J gene: TRBJ1-3
V gene: TRBV28
clone size: .
CDR3 protein: ASRYGTSSGNTIY

J gene: TRBJ1-4
V gene: TRBV7-8
clone size: once
CDR3 protein: ASRPDRDSFNEKLF

J gene: TRBJ2-1
V gene: TRBV9
clone size: .
CDR3 protein: ASSLGQGFDEQF

J gene: TRBJ1-1
V gene: TRBV5-8
clone size: .
CDR3 protein: ASSLVQGARQAF

J gene: TRBJ1-1
V gene: TRBV6-1
clone size: few
CDR3 protein: ASSELGVTEAF

J gene: TRBJ1-1
V gene: TRBV3-1/TRBV3-2
clone size: .
CDR3 protein: ASSPYRGEAF

J gene: TRBJ2-7
V gene: TRBV27
clone size: .
CDR3 protein: ASSLLGGFAYEQY

J gene: TRBJ1-2
V gene: TRBV30
clone size: once
CDR3 protein: AGGRDNGYT